This TCR beta chain was captured by sequencing in a study of breast tumors, draining lymph nodes, adjacent tissues. This clonotype has a count of ten or more. CDR1 and CDR2 from the germline V gene are DFQATT and SNEGSKA (reference sequence). V shed 6 bases, J shed 6 bases, and the junction held 10 bases outside the gene matches. There are 15 residues in the CDR3. The lymph nodes were axillary draining lymph nodes from breast cancer patients. Via MiXCR, TCRdb re-called the multiplex PCR reads, giving one row per CDR3 protein. This table has 100,000 to 150,000 distinct CDR3 sequences, about a fifth appearing once.

This chain connects TRBV20-1 to TRBJ2-1; TRBD2 agrees at 11 bases. This TCR was recovered from a female donor with breast cancer. Some clones in this sample may be carry-over from other donors' samples. Specimen: axillary lymph node tissue. The CDR3 spells CSALPSSGRVNEQFF. CDR3 bases: TGCAGTGCCCTCCCGAGTAGCGGGAGGGTCAATGAGCAGTTCTTC.